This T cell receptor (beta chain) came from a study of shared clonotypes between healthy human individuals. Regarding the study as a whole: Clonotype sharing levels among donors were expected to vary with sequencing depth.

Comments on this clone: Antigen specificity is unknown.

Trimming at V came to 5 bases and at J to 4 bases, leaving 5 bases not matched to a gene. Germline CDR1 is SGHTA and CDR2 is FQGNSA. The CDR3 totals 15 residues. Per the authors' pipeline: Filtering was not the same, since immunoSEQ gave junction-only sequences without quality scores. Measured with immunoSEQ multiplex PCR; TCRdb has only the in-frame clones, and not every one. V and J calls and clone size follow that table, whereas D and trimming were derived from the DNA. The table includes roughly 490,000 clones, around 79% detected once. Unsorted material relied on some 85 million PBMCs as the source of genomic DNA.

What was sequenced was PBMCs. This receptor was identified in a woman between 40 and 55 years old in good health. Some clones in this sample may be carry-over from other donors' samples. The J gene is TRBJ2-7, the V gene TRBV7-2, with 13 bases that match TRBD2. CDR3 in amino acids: CASSQLAGGPYEQYF. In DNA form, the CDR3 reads TGTGCCAGCAGCCAACTAGCGGGAGGGCCTTACGAGCAGTACTTC.